Shown below are 9 T cell receptor beta chains from a single sample sequenced in a study of blood T cell repertoires in COVID-19. Assay: immunoSEQ multiplex PCR; the TCRdb copy retains only in-frame clones and omits some. The table shows nearly 200,000 clones, with 70% to 90% occurring only once. The sample comprised peripheral blood. The receptor source for this set is a man in his sixties with COVID-19, enrolled during active disease.

In nucleotides, the CDR3 is TGTGCCAGCAGCCAAGATCGCCCCCCCCGTACTAGCGGGAGTTTTGATACGCAGTATTTT. It yields the protein CASSQDRPPRTSGSFDTQYF. V is TRBV14 and J is TRBJ2-3, with 11 bases matching TRBD2. V dropped 0 bases and J dropped 6; count of bases not matched to a gene: 17. From germline, CDR1 is SGHDN and CDR2 FVKESK. The CDR3 consists of 20 residues.

The V call is TRBV9, the J call TRBJ1-1; no definite D call. Germline V gene sequence: CDR1 SGDLS, CDR2 YYNGEE. The CDR3 covers 14 residues. Deletions cut 0 bases from V and 0 bases from J, with 6 bases between. The CDR3 here is CASSVATVNTEAFF. Written as DNA, the CDR3 is TGTGCCAGCAGCGTAGCTACGGTGAACACTGAAGCTTTCTTT.

The chain joins TRBV18 to TRBJ2-6; possibly TRBD1 for D (5 bases). Per the germline V gene, CDR1 is KGHSH and CDR2 is LQKENI. This CDR3 region has 18 residues. With 2 bases removed from V and 0 bases from J, the gap between germline ends came to 14 bases. This CDR3 reads CASSPTIGASSGANVLTF. CDR3 nucleotides: TGTGCCAGCTCACCAACAATAGGGGCCAGCTCTGGGGCCAACGTCCTGACTTTC.

The chain joins TRBV30 to TRBJ1-3; D remains unclear. Deletions cut 2 bases from V and 6 bases from J, with 5 bases between. The CDR3 runs to 11 residues. Looked up from germline, CDR1 is GTSNPN and CDR2 is SVGIG (reference sequence). The CDR3, as DNA: TGTGCCTGGAGTACAGCAAACACCATATATTTT. It is translated as CAWSTANTIYF.

This chain joins TRBV29-1 and TRBJ2-3, with D possibly matching TRBD2 (6 bases). The CDR3 sequence is 13 residues long. CDR1 and CDR2 (germline): SQVTM, ANQGSEA. The V gene lost 4 bases and the J gene lost 5 bases, with 13 bases spanning the gap. The CDR3 coding sequence is TGCAGCGTTGCGGAGGGTGCCGGAGATACGCAGTATTTT. It encodes CSVAEGAGDTQYF.

A remark on this clone: Relative to the germline gene, one junction end is altered; a read error may explain this. This chain joins TRBV5-5 and TRBJ2-5; 11 bases match TRBD2. Germline CDR1 is SGHKS and CDR2 is YYEKEE (reference sequence). This CDR3 spans 18 amino acids. The CDR3 sequence: CASRLGRRLAGGAETQYF. For the CDR3, the DNA is TGTGCCAGCAGATTGGGGCGTCGTCTAGCGGGAGGCGCAGAGACCCAGTACTTC. The complete variable domain, with remaining parts taken from reference TRBV5-5 and TRBJ2-5, reads DAGVTQSPTHLIKTRGQQVTLRCSPISGHKSVSWYQQVLGQGPQFIFQYYEKEERGRGNFPDRFSARQFPNYSSELNVNALLLGDSALYLCASRLGRRLAGGAETQYFGPGTRLLVL.

This chain links TRBV7-3 with TRBJ2-1; 7 positions agree with TRBD2. There are 16 residues in the CDR3. Germline trimming cut 5 bases from V and 6 bases from J; bases unmatched to any gene: 13. CDR1 SGHTA and CDR2 FQGTGA come from the germline V gene. DNA of the CDR3: TGTGCCAGCAGCCCTTCCGCGGGGGTAGTAGGCAATGAGCAGTTCTTC. Amino acid sequence: CASSPSAGVVGNEQFF.

Worth noting for this clone: Different DNA sequences within this sample yield the same CDR3. This sequence joins TRBV4-3 and TRBJ2-3, with 9 bases identical to TRBD1. This CDR3 comprises 16 residues. The V and J ends lost 1 base and 0 bases, in that order; junction bases with no gene match: 2. Germline assignment: CDR1 LGHNA and CDR2 YSLEER. Here the CDR3 DNA reads TGCGCCAGCAGCCAAGGGACAGGGGTAAGCACAGATACGCAGTATTTT. It encodes CASSQGTGVSTDTQYF.

V and J are TRBV4-3 and TRBJ1-2; tentatively, D is TRBD1 (5 bases). CDR1 LGHNA and CDR2 YSLEER come from the germline V gene. The V end was cut by 1 base, the J end by 8 bases, with 14 bases between. The CDR3 has 14 residues. The CDR3 DNA reads TGCGCCAGCAGCCAAGCGGACCTCGGGGGGGGCTACACCTTC. It is translated as CASSQADLGGGYTF.